A single sample gave rise to the 26 T cell receptor beta chains below, sequenced in a study of CD8 T cells in Susac syndrome. RNA amounts of roughly 0.5 to 1 ug underwent reverse transcription with random hexamers. TCRdb ran MiXCR on the immunoSEQ multiplex PCR reads and lists one entry per CDR3 protein. This sample has approximately 75,000 distinct CDR3 sequences, with more than 85% found just once. Sequencing was done on a sample of CD8+ T cells from PBMCs. The receptors shown here come from a human donor in good health.

This chain's CDR3 is CASSYGPGWAELQETQYF. The CDR3 DNA reads TGTGCCAGCAGTTACGGCCCGGGATGGGCGGAGCTCCAAGAGACCCAGTACTTC. The chain uses TRBV6-2 or TRBV6-3 and TRBJ2-5; possibly TRBD2 for D (5 bases). The CDR3 is made up of 18 amino acids. Germline lookup yields CDR1 MNHEY and CDR2 SVGEGT. Trimming left V 2 bases short and J 1 base short, with 20 bases between.

The rearrangement joins TRBV7-9 to TRBJ2-7; D might be TRBD2 (6 bases). This CDR3 has 13 amino acids. V lost 9 bases, J lost 3 bases, and 15 bases lay in between. CDR1 and CDR2 (germline): SEHNR, FQNEAQ (reference sequence). CDR3 protein: CASRRDGDYEQYV. In nucleotides, the CDR3 is TGTGCCAGTCGGCGGGACGGAGACTACGAGCAGTACGTC.

The chain joins TRBV27 to TRBJ1-6; D not certain. The germline V gene has CDR1 MNHEY and CDR2 SMNVEV (reference sequence). The CDR3 loop spans 15 amino acids. V was clipped by 4 bases and J by 0 bases, with 7 bases between them. The CDR3 protein is CASSSAGSYNSPLHF. CDR3 nucleotide sequence: TGTGCCAGCAGTTCCGCTGGCTCCTATAATTCACCCCTCCACTTT.

V usage is TRBV5-6 and J usage is TRBJ2-7; no reliable D call. Germline V lookup: CDR1 SGHDT, CDR2 YYEEEE. V was shortened by 0 bases and J by 2 bases, with 15 bases between the two germline ends. This CDR3 spans 16 amino acids. CDR3 bases: TGTGCCAGCAGCTTGGCCGCTATCGGGTCCACCTACGAGCAGTACTTC. It encodes CASSLAAIGSTYEQYF. The entire variable domain, with the rest obtained from reference TRBV5-6 and TRBJ2-7, is as follows: DAGVTQSPTHLIKTRGQQVTLRCSPKSGHDTVSWYQQALGQGPQFIFQYYEEEERQRGNFPDRFSGHQFPNYSSELNVNALLLGDSALYLCASSLAAIGSTYEQYFGPGTRLTVT.

The V gene is TRBV7-9, the J gene TRBJ2-7; TRBD1 is a possible D gene (6 bases). Trimming took 5 bases from V and 5 from J, leaving 10 bases between them. Germline CDR1 reads SEHNR; CDR2 reads FQNEAQ (reference sequence). The CDR3 loop spans 12 amino acids. CDR3 sequence: CASSATGNEQYV. CDR3 bases: TGTGCCAGCAGCGCCACAGGGAACGAGCAGTACGTC.

The chain joins TRBV7-2 to TRBJ1-6, with D uncertain. V lost 5 bases to trimming and J lost 9 bases, with 14 bases between them. The germline V gene encodes CDR1 SGHTA and CDR2 FQGNSA. This CDR3 region has 14 residues. The CDR3: CASSQTRGISPLHF. The CDR3 DNA follows: TGTGCCAGCAGCCAAACCCGGGGAATTTCACCCCTCCACTTT.

The V and J genes are TRBV24-1 and TRBJ1-1; TRBD1 might be the D (6 bases). Germline-derived CDR1 and CDR2 are KGHDR and SFDVKD. The CDR3 runs 14 residues. Trimming removed 4 bases at V and 4 bases at J, with 12 bases between. CDR3 DNA sequence: TGTGCCACCAGTGAAGCTACAGGGTCCACTGAAGCTTTCTTT. Protein sequence: CATSEATGSTEAFF.

V usage is TRBV19 and J usage is TRBJ2-7, with D maybe TRBD1 (5 bases). Germline V gene sequence: CDR1 LNHDA, CDR2 SQIVND (reference sequence). V lost 3 bases to trimming and J lost 4 bases, with 7 bases between them. The CDR3 loop spans 12 amino acids. The CDR3 DNA reads TGTGCCAGTAGTATGGGGCAGTACGAGCAGTACTTC. This sequence encodes CASSMGQYEQYF.

The chain carries TRBV4-2 and TRBJ1-3, with 8 bases aligning to TRBD1. This CDR3 is 15 amino acids long. V dropped 1 base and J dropped 1; count of bases not matched to a gene: 0. Per the germline V gene, CDR1 is LGHNA and CDR2 is YNFKEQ. The CDR3 region is CASSQGTGSGNTIYF. CDR3 in DNA: TGTGCCAGCAGCCAAGGGACAGGGTCTGGAAACACCATATATTTT.

This clonotype has only one observation. The J gene is TRBJ2-3, the V gene TRBV7-9, with D maybe TRBD1 (6 bases). The length of the CDR3 is 15 residues. Trimming removed 2 bases at V and 3 bases at J, with 12 bases between. Germline CDR1 is SEHNR and CDR2 is FQNEAQ (reference sequence). The CDR3 loop reads CASSLSTGMTDTQYF. CDR3 bases: TGTGCCAGCAGCTTATCTACAGGGATGACAGATACGCAGTATTTT.

This chain joins TRBV25-1 and TRBJ1-3; 7 nucleotides agree with TRBD1. Germline assignment: CDR1 MGHDK and CDR2 SYGVNS. Trimming removed 2 bases from V and 9 bases from J; junction bases left unmatched: 7. The CDR3 runs 14 residues. CDR3 amino acids: CASSERGPTPTIYF. The DNA of the CDR3 is TGTGCCAGCAGTGAAAGGGGGCCAACCCCCACCATATATTTT.

The chain carries TRBV7-9 and TRBJ2-3, with 7 bases that match TRBD1. Germline CDR1 is SEHNR and CDR2 is FQNEAQ (reference sequence). V dropped 7 bases and J dropped 0; count of bases not matched to a gene: 4. The CDR3 consists of 14 residues. CDR3 protein: CASNEGASTDTQYF. CDR3 sequence (DNA): TGTGCCAGCAACGAGGGGGCTAGCACAGATACGCAGTATTTT.

This sequence joins TRBV13 and TRBJ2-6; maybe TRBD2 (5 bases). The V gene's germline CDR1 is PRHDT and CDR2 FYEKMQ (reference sequence). Trimming pared 6 bases from V and 1 base from J, leaving 10 bases between. The CDR3 has 15 amino acids. The chain's CDR3 is CASRLEGSGANVLTF. Written as DNA, the CDR3 is TGTGCCAGCAGGCTAGAGGGTTCTGGGGCCAACGTCCTGACTTTC.

V gene TRBV20-1 combines with J gene TRBJ2-1; TRBD2 matches 9 bases. V was pared by 4 bases and J by 2 bases, with 6 bases of the junction left unmatched. Germline V CDR1 and CDR2: DFQATT, SNEGSKA (reference sequence). This CDR3 spans 15 amino acids. The CDR3 region has the DNA TGCAGTGCTACCCGACTAGCGGCTACCTACAATGAGCAGTTCTTC. Its protein product is CSATRLAATYNEQFF.

The chain carries TRBV5-1 and TRBJ1-1, with 7 bases that match TRBD1. CDR1 SGHRS and CDR2 YFSETQ come from the germline V gene. V lost 0 bases and J lost 8; bases outside the gene matches: 4. This CDR3 contains 13 residues. The CDR3 DNA follows: TGCGCCAGCAGCTTGGGGACAGGCCTCGAAGCTTTCTTT. It yields the protein CASSLGTGLEAFF.

V usage is TRBV6-5 and J usage is TRBJ1-2; TRBD1 matches at 7 bases. Losses at the gene ends were 6 bases for V and 6 bases for J; bases not matched to a gene: 10. Germline CDR1 and CDR2: MNHEY and SVGAGI. The CDR3 contains 14 residues. The CDR3 DNA reads TGTGCCAGCAGCTATAACAGGGGTGTCGATGGCTACACCTTC. As protein: CASSYNRGVDGYTF.

The V gene is TRBV6-2 or TRBV6-3, the J gene TRBJ2-7; a weak D match, TRBD2 (5 bases). V lost 3 bases, J lost 4 bases, and 10 bases lay in between. CDR3 length equals 13 residues. CDR1 and CDR2 from the germline V gene are MNHEY and SVGEGT. The CDR3 region is CASSYNEGYEQYV. In nucleotides, the CDR3 is TGTGCCAGCAGTTATAATGAGGGATACGAGCAGTACGTC.

The V call is TRBV5-1, the J call TRBJ1-2; 7 nucleotides align to TRBD1. V was pared by 3 bases and J by 4 bases, with 6 bases of the junction left unmatched. Germline CDR1 SGHRS, CDR2 YFSETQ. The CDR3 spans 14 residues. The CDR3 DNA sequence: TGCGCCAGCAGCTCCCGGACAGGATTCTATGGCTACACCTTC. Translating gives CASSSRTGFYGYTF.

V and J are TRBV6-5 and TRBJ1-1, with D uncertain. V was shortened by 0 bases and J by 5 bases, with 7 bases between the two germline ends. CDR1 is MNHEY and CDR2 is SVGAGI in the germline V gene. The length of the CDR3 is 13 residues. CDR3 region: CASSYSGETEAFF. The CDR3, as DNA: TGTGCCAGCAGTTACTCTGGGGAAACTGAAGCTTTCTTT.

The chain has TRBV4-2 and TRBJ2-3; D ambiguous. The V end lost 2 bases, the J end lost 6 bases, and 3 bases lay between the germline ends. The CDR3 is 11 residues long. Germline V CDR1 and CDR2: LGHNA, YNFKEQ. The CDR3 sequence: CASSQTDTQYF. For the CDR3, the DNA is TGTGCCAGCAGCCAAACGGATACGCAGTATTTT.

V and J are TRBV7-6 and TRBJ1-2; D gene ambiguous. CDR1 and CDR2 from the germline V gene are SGHVS and FNYEAQ. The germline V and J ends were trimmed by 4 bases and 8 bases, with 17 bases remaining between them. This CDR3 has 14 amino acids. The CDR3 loop reads CASSSPGSSQGYTF. In nucleotides, the CDR3 is TGTGCCAGCAGCTCCCCCGGGAGCAGCCAGGGCTACACCTTC.

A few counts support this clonotype. This chain uses TRBV7-2 with TRBJ2-7, with D perhaps assigned TRBD1 or TRBD2 (6 bases each). The CDR3 has 15 residues. The germline V gene encodes CDR1 SGHTA and CDR2 FQGNSA. Trimming cost V 5 bases and J 5 bases, with 19 bases left between them. CDR3 residues: CASSLDGGLWNEQYF. DNA for the CDR3: TGTGCCAGCAGCCTCGATGGGGGGCTGTGGAACGAGCAGTACTTC.

This clonotype has only one observation. CDR3: CASSYSGTEAFF. The CDR3, as DNA: TGTGCCAGCAGTTACTCCGGAACTGAAGCTTTCTTT. The rearrangement links TRBV28 to TRBJ1-1; the D is unclear. Germline CDR1 is MDHEN and CDR2 is SYDVKM. This CDR3 comprises 12 residues. V was cut by 4 bases and J by 5 bases, with 8 bases left in between.

The chain couples TRBV23-1 to TRBJ2-7, with 13 bases matching TRBD2. TRBV23-1 falls under the ORF class, with uncertain function. The CDR3 has 17 residues. V gave up 6 bases and J gave up 0 bases; unmatched junction bases: 8. The chain's CDR3 is CASRRTSGGLGSYEQYV. The CDR3 DNA reads as TGCGCCAGCAGGCGGACTAGCGGGGGTTTGGGCTCCTACGAGCAGTACGTC.

J is TRBJ1-5 and V is TRBV7-9; D is perhaps TRBD1 (6 bases). Trimming shortened V by 2 bases and J by 5 bases, and 16 bases separated the two germline ends. The CDR3 has 16 residues. Germline V CDR1 and CDR2: SEHNR, FQNEAQ (reference sequence). The CDR3 DNA sequence: TGTGCCAGCAGCTTATCGTCCGGGGACACCCATCAGCCCCAGCATTTT. Translated: CASSLSSGDTHQPQHF.

V gene TRBV6-2 or TRBV6-3 combines with J gene TRBJ2-1, with D maybe TRBD2 (6 bases). The CDR3 is 14 amino acids. The V end was cut by 6 bases, the J end by 3 bases, with 12 bases between. The germline gives CDR1 MNHEY, CDR2 SVGEGT. CDR3 nucleotides: TGTGCCAGCAGCCCCCGGGACTTCTACAATGAGCAGTTCTTC. This sequence encodes CASSPRDFYNEQFF.